Listed below are T cell receptor beta chains from one sample, sequenced in a study of CD8 T cells in Susac syndrome. One entry per CDR3 protein results from TCRdb running MiXCR on the immunoSEQ multiplex PCR reads. The table includes 300,000 or so distinct CDR3 sequences, about 90% detected once. The sequenced sample was CD4+ T cells from PBMCs. The receptor set was obtained from a human donor with multiple sclerosis. Both conserved end residues are part of each CDR3. A D gene is named only where the DNA matches it firmly. Clone size is not always given. Where it is, it says once, few, many or a class for expanded clones.

clone_size	j_call	d_call	v_call	cdr3_aa	cdr3_nt
-	TRBJ2-7	TRBD1	TRBV10-3	CAISQDRGTYEQYF	TGTGCCATCAGTCAAGACAGGGGGACCTACGAGCAGTACTTC
-	TRBJ2-6	TRBD1	TRBV30	CAWWTGYPGANVLTF	TGTGCCTGGTGGACAGGGTACCCTGGGGCCAACGTCCTGACTTTC
-	TRBJ2-3	TRBD2	TRBV7-9	CAIERGGRFGQYF	TGTGCCATCGAGCGGGGAGGGCGATTTGGGCAGTATTTT
-	TRBJ2-5	-	TRBV19	CASRMEETQYF	TGTGCCAGCCGGATGGAAGAGACCCAGTACTTC
-	TRBJ2-2	-	TRBV2	CASSPGVAGSGELFF	TGTGCCAGCAGTCCAGGGGTGGCGGGTTCCGGGGAGCTGTTTTTT
once	TRBJ1-2	-	TRBV19	CASSIPGAPAGYTF	TGTGCCAGTAGTATCCCTGGGGCACCGGCGGGCTACACCTTC
-	TRBJ2-1	TRBD2	TRBV6-1	CASSRKTSARPNEQFF	TGTGCCAGCAGCCGAAAGACTAGCGCGCGTCCCAATGAGCAGTTCTTC
-	TRBJ1-1	-	TRBV25-1	CASSELSFAAAFF	TGTGCCAGCAGTGAATTATCGTTCGCCGCAGCTTTCTTT
-	TRBJ2-7	-	TRBV7-2	CASSLAGGSQSWEQYF	TGTGCCAGCAGCCTCGCAGGGGGGAGCCAAAGCTGGGAGCAGTACTTC
-	TRBJ1-4	-	TRBV29-1	CSVGDGFNEKLLF	TGCAGCGTTGGTGACGGCTTTAATGAAAAACTGCTTTTT
-	TRBJ2-1	TRBD2	TRBV7-9	CASSLVLAGNHEQFF	TGTGCCAGCAGCTTGGTTCTAGCGGGGAACCATGAGCAGTTCTTC
once	TRBJ2-7	-	TRBV18	CASSPVRESYEQYF	TGTGCCAGCTCACCAGTCAGGGAGTCCTACGAGCAGTACTTC
once	TRBJ1-1	-	TRBV30	CAWSPGEGSTFF	TGTGCCTGGAGTCCGGGGGAGGGTTCGACTTTCTTT
-	TRBJ2-5	-	TRBV18	CASSPSGLETQYF	TGTGCCAGCTCACCGTCGGGGTTAGAGACCCAGTACTTC
once	TRBJ1-1	-	TRBV30	CAWAPRQTNTEAFF	TGTGCCTGGGCTCCTAGACAGACGAACACTGAAGCTTTCTTT
-	TRBJ2-7	-	TRBV30	CAWSEGTPYEQYF	TGTGCCTGGAGTGAAGGGACACCTTACGAGCAGTACTTC
-	TRBJ2-6	-	TRBV12-5	CASGLTRLAGANVLTF	TGTGCTAGTGGCTTAACCCGGTTGGCTGGGGCCAACGTCCTGACTTTC
-	TRBJ1-2	-	TRBV9	CASSVAPTEFYGYTF	TGTGCCAGCAGCGTAGCCCCCACAGAGTTCTATGGCTACACCTTC
-	TRBJ2-1	TRBD2	TRBV7-3	CASSLAGGIYNEQFF	TGTGCCAGCAGCTTAGCGGGAGGCATATATAATGAGCAGTTCTTC
-	TRBJ1-1	-	TRBV11-2	CASSLRTALNTEAFF	TGTGCCAGCAGCTTACGGACAGCCCTGAACACTGAAGCTTTCTTT
-	TRBJ2-1	-	TRBV6-2/TRBV6-3	CASSYSGQSRREQFF	TGTGCCAGCAGTTACTCCGGGCAGTCCCGTAGGGAGCAGTTCTTC
few	TRBJ2-7	TRBD1	TRBV3-1	CASSQSDRASYEQYF	TGTGCCAGCAGCCAGTCGGACAGGGCCTCCTACGAGCAGTACTTC
-	TRBJ2-7	-	TRBV5-1	CASTFGPTRGSSYEQYF	TGCGCCAGCACTTTTGGTCCCACCAGGGGAAGCTCCTACGAGCAGTACTTC
-	TRBJ1-2	TRBD1	TRBV5-1	CASSPDPGQGVDGYTF	TGCGCCAGCAGCCCGGATCCGGGACAGGGTGTAGATGGCTACACCTTC
once	TRBJ1-2	TRBD1	TRBV5-1	CASHDPGGRLYGYTF	TGCGCCAGCCACGACCCAGGGGGGAGACTCTATGGCTACACCTTC
once	TRBJ1-1	TRBD1	TRBV7-2	CASSLDRLMYAFF	TGTGCCAGCAGTCTGGACAGGTTAATGTATGCTTTCTTT
-	TRBJ1-4	-	TRBV2	CASSGQTNEKLFF	TGTGCCAGCAGTGGACAGACTAATGAAAAACTGTTTTTT
-	TRBJ2-7	-	TRBV20-1	CSARDPTRLSYEQYF	TGCAGTGCTAGAGATCCCACGAGACTATCCTACGAGCAGTACTTC
-	TRBJ2-1	TRBD2	TRBV7-9	CASTGLAGPEQFF	TGTGCCAGCACCGGACTAGCGGGACCTGAGCAGTTCTTC
-	TRBJ2-7	TRBD2	TRBV9	CASTPGVGGSSYEQYF	TGTGCCAGCACCCCCGGGGTCGGGGGGAGCTCCTACGAGCAGTACTTC
-	TRBJ2-1	TRBD2	TRBV18	CASSPSLAGSYEQFF	TGTGCCAGCTCACCTAGCCTAGCGGGGTCTTATGAGCAGTTCTTC